Presented here are 21 T cell receptor delta chains from one specimen sequenced in a study of Vδ1+ human thymocytes. General study findings and limits: Thymic TRG and TRD repertoires appeared highly polyclonal, with Gaussian CDR3 length distributions.

The template was reverse-transcribed extracted RNA. Multiplex PCR used pooled V-gene forward primers and a constant-region reverse primer to amplify CDR3s. TCRdb re-identified clones in the multiplex PCR reads via CATT. The top ten clones hold 0.3% to 0.45% of a sample with 50,000 to 60,000 delta-chain clones, about 14% of them seen once. No antigens are known for them. The sequencing sample was made of Vdelta1+ gamma-delta thymocytes from the thymus. Subset denoted: FACS-sorted CD3+ TCRalphabeta- TCRVdelta1+ TCRVdelta2- thymocytes. The receptor source for this set is a girl in the first two years of life who had congenital heart surgery.

This clone turned up a few times. The rearrangement links TRDV1 to TRDJ1; 9 nucleotides agree with TRDD3. The V gene's germline CDR1 is TSWWSYY and CDR2 QGS. The CDR3 runs 19 residues. With 1 base clipped from V and 1 base from J, the junction kept 13 bases outside the gene matches. CDR3 region: CALGEPTDWGKRVTDKLIF. DNA for the CDR3: TGTGCTCTTGGGGAACCTACGGACTGGGGGAAAAGGGTCACCGATAAACTCATCTTT.

A few counts support this clone. The chain links TRDV1 to TRDJ1; 8 nucleotides align to TRDD3. Germline CDR1 reads TSWWSYY; CDR2 reads QGS. With V trimmed by 0 bases and J by 0 bases, 24 bases remained unmatched. The CDR3 sequence is 23 residues long. CDR3 region: CALGELAYGVLYWGSTYTDKLIF. Written as DNA, the CDR3 is TGTGCTCTTGGGGAACTTGCCTACGGGGTCCTCTACTGGGGGTCCACCTACACCGATAAACTCATCTTT.

This clone was counted only a few times. This sequence joins TRDV1 and TRDJ2; TRDD3 matches 10 bases. Losses at the gene ends were 2 bases for V and 1 base for J; bases not matched to a gene: 10. CDR3 size: 19 residues. The germline V gene has CDR1 TSWWSYY and CDR2 QGS. The CDR3 protein is CALGECGGGYAYLTAQLFF. Here the CDR3 DNA reads TGTGCTCTTGGGGAATGTGGGGGGGGATACGCGTATTTGACAGCACAACTCTTCTTT.

V and J are TRDV1 and TRDJ1; 10 bases map to TRDD3. The CDR3 spans 24 residues. The V segment lost 4 bases and the J segment 0 bases; nucleotides outside the gene matches: 29. Germline CDR1 is TSWWSYY and CDR2 is QGS. For the CDR3, the DNA is TGTGCTCTTGGGGCCATCCCGGGGGAATTCCTACGGGTCACTGGGGGATTGTACACCGATAAACTCATCTTT. Translation gives CALGAIPGEFLRVTGGLYTDKLIF.

The rearrangement uses TRDV1 and TRDJ1; 8 bases fit TRDD3. The CDR3 loop spans 21 amino acids. The V and J ends lost 3 bases and 0 bases, in that order; junction bases with no gene match: 21. Germline V gene lookup returns CDR1 TSWWSYY and CDR2 QGS. CDR3 in amino acids: CALGEPPILGLGDAYTDKLIF. The CDR3 DNA reads as TGTGCTCTTGGGGAGCCTCCAATCCTGGGCCTGGGGGACGCGTACACCGATAAACTCATCTTT.

V gene TRDV1 combines with J gene TRDJ1; no clear D gene. CDR1 and CDR2 (germline): TSWWSYY, QGS. V was trimmed by 3 bases and J by 0 bases, leaving 11 bases between them. This CDR3 comprises 15 residues. The CDR3 loop reads CALGDHQPYTDKLIF. In DNA form, the CDR3 reads TGTGCTCTTGGGGACCACCAACCCTACACCGATAAACTCATCTTT.

This sequence joins TRDV1 and TRDJ1, with D tentatively TRDD3 (8 bases). The V and J ends lost 0 bases and 0 bases respectively, with 29 bases between them. From germline, CDR1 is TSWWSYY and CDR2 QGS. The CDR3 has 22 residues. In DNA, the CDR3 is TGTGCTCTTGGGGAACTAGACTTTTCCTACGACGTACTGGGGGTTAACACCGATAAACTCATCTTT. Its protein is CALGELDFSYDVLGVNTDKLIF.

The chain joins TRAV29/DV5 to TRDJ1; tentatively, D is TRDD3 (6 bases). The germline V and J ends were trimmed by 2 bases and 1 base, with 21 bases remaining between them. Germline lookup yields CDR1 NSMFDY and CDR2 ISSIKDK. CDR3 length: 17 amino acids. The CDR3 nucleotides are TGTGCAGCAAGATGTGGGGGGACGTCTACCTGCACCGATAAACTCATCTTT. It codes for CAARCGGTSTCTDKLIF.

In this sample, this clone turned up a few times. The rearrangement links TRDV1 to TRDJ1, with TRDD3 identical over 7 bases. V trimming: 7 bases; J trimming: 0 bases; junction bases outside the gene matches: 17. This CDR3 contains 18 residues. Germline V gene lookup returns CDR1 TSWWSYY and CDR2 QGS. CDR3 protein: CALVGGGYAMRDTDKLIF. In DNA, the CDR3 is TGTGCTCTTGTGGGGGGAGGATACGCCATGAGAGACACCGATAAACTCATCTTT.

V gene TRDV1 combines with J gene TRDJ1; TRDD3 aligns across 10 bases. The CDR3 loop spans 25 amino acids. Germline V gives CDR1 TSWWSYY, CDR2 QGS. With 2 bases clipped from V and 0 bases from J, the junction kept 30 bases outside the gene matches. In nucleotides, the CDR3 is TGTGCTCTTGGGGAAGCATCACGCCAACAAACGCCGTACTGGGGGATCCTTGGGTACACCGATAAACTCATCTTT. It is translated as CALGEASRQQTPYWGILGYTDKLIF.

The chain carries TRDV1 and TRDJ1; 11 bases map to TRDD3. Germline loops: CDR1 TSWWSYY, CDR2 QGS. CDR3 length equals 25 residues. J lost 2 bases, V lost 6 bases, and 35 bases had no gene match. The CDR3 bases are TGTGCTCTTGGAAACCGGCCTTCCTTCCAATTCCGGGCAATCTGGGGGATACTAGGGACCGATAAACTCATCTTT. This translates into CALGNRPSFQFRAIWGILGTDKLIF.

The chain has TRDV1 and TRDJ1; TRDD2 might be the D (5 bases). The CDR3 loop spans 16 amino acids. Germline lookup yields CDR1 TSWWSYY and CDR2 QGS. Deletions cut 7 bases from V and 0 bases from J, with 18 bases between. CDR3 sequence reads: CALVPDAYPYTDKLIF. In DNA form, the CDR3 reads TGTGCTCTTGTACCTGACGCCTACCCGTACACCGATAAACTCATCTTT.

This chain joins TRDV1 and TRDJ1, with 10 nucleotides matching TRDD3. The ends lost 5 bases at V and 0 bases at J; junction bases unmatched: 21. The CDR3 has 21 amino acids. Germline CDR1 reads TSWWSYY; CDR2 reads QGS. Here the CDR3 DNA reads TGTGCTCTTGGGAACTATGCTGTGAGGGGGATACGCCAGGAGTACACCGATAAACTCATCTTT. Translation: CALGNYAVRGIRQEYTDKLIF.

This clone was found a few times. The chain has TRDV2 and TRDJ1, with D possibly being TRDD3 (6 bases). The CDR3 is 16 residues long. Germline V gene lookup returns CDR1 GEAIGNYY and CDR2 EKD. V lost 0 bases, J lost 0 bases, and 13 bases lay in between. As DNA, the CDR3 is TGTGCCTGTGACACCATACTGGGTGAATACACCGATAAACTCATCTTT. It encodes CACDTILGEYTDKLIF.

In the case of this clone: A clone one base away is much larger, so this may be a read error. The called J gene is TRDJ1, whereas the V gene has no call. The CDR3 contains 13 residues. CDR3 nucleotides: TGTGCCGGAATCCTAATGGACACCGATAAACTCATCTTT. This encodes CAGILMDTDKLIF.

This clone has a handful of counts. This chain connects TRDV1 to TRDJ1, with 13 bases identical to TRDD3. The length of the CDR3 is 22 residues. Germline CDR1 is TSWWSYY and CDR2 is QGS. J lost 4 bases, V lost 0 bases, and 20 bases had no gene match. For the CDR3, the DNA is TGTGCTCTTGGGGAACTAGTTAAAGATTCCTACTGGGGGATACGCGGGGGCGATAAACTCATCTTT. It yields the protein CALGELVKDSYWGIRGGDKLIF.

This clone was detected a few times. V usage is TRDV1 and J usage is TRDJ1; 8 positions agree with TRDD3. V shed 5 bases and J 0 bases; nucleotides not matched to a gene: 17. Germline CDR1 is TSWWSYY and CDR2 is QGS. CDR3 length: 19 amino acids. CDR3 region: CALGNHPRLGEMYTDKLIF. The CDR3 nucleotides read TGTGCTCTTGGGAACCATCCTAGGCTGGGGGAGATGTACACCGATAAACTCATCTTT.

V gene TRDV1 combines with J gene TRDJ1, with D maybe TRDD3 (6 bases). V shed 2 bases and J shed 2 bases, with 18 bases lying between them. Germline CDR1 is TSWWSYY and CDR2 is QGS. The CDR3 is 17 residues long. CDR3 sequence (DNA): TGTGCTCTTGGGGAATCGGGGTCCCTGGGGTATACCGATAAACTCATCTTT. This codes for CALGESGSLGYTDKLIF.

V is TRDV1 and J is TRDJ1, with 7 positions matching TRDD2. This CDR3 spans 22 amino acids. The germline V gene has CDR1 TSWWSYY and CDR2 QGS. V was pared by 0 bases and J by 0 bases, with 22 bases of the junction left unmatched. The CDR3: CALGELSYVRLTGCIHTDKLIF. The DNA for the CDR3 is TGTGCTCTTGGGGAACTTTCCTACGTTCGGTTGACCGGATGTATTCACACCGATAAACTCATCTTT.

The chain couples TRDV1 to TRDJ1; tentatively, D is TRDD2 (6 bases). Germline V lookup: CDR1 TSWWSYY, CDR2 QGS. V lost 3 bases, J lost 3 bases, and 23 bases lay in between. CDR3 size: 18 residues. The CDR3 reads CALGDCPILPGISDKLIF. The CDR3 DNA reads TGTGCTCTTGGGGACTGCCCGATCCTACCCGGGATTTCCGATAAACTCATCTTT.

This clone showed up just a few times. The chain combines TRDV1 with TRDJ1, with 9 bases lining up with TRDD3. Looked up from germline, CDR1 is TSWWSYY and CDR2 is QGS. The CDR3 runs 24 residues. J lost 0 bases, V lost 1 base, and 27 bases had no gene match. The CDR3 nucleotides are TGTGCTCTTGGGGAACGAATGGGCCTACACCAAAACTGGGGGACTAATTCGTACACCGATAAACTCATCTTT. This gives the protein CALGERMGLHQNWGTNSYTDKLIF.